Listed below are T cell receptor beta chains from one sample, sequenced in a study of shared clonotypes between healthy human individuals. Method: immunoSEQ multiplex PCR; TCRdb's copy keeps in-frame clones and lacks some. The sample holds about 680,000 clones, around 73% seen once. The material sequenced was memory CD4+ T cells sorted from blood. The receptors originated from a woman in her twenties or thirties in good health. CDR3s include the opening cysteine and the closing phenylalanine or tryptophan. The D gene is left open where the match is weak.

. | TRBV7-9 | CASSLAWSFEKLFF
. | TRBV4-1 | CASSLIAAGTTTDTQYF
TRBD2 | TRBV19 | CASSSPRLAGGGGDEQFF
TRBD1 | TRBV15 | CATSRDRGSGANVLTF
TRBD1 | TRBV4-1 | CASSLPTGGGNYGYTF
. | TRBV10-2 | CASSTGPYGYTF
. | TRBV19 | CASAPGLSGANVLTF
. | TRBV4-1 | CASSVIGQRFNEQFF
. | TRBV7-9 | CASSLANSGGTDTQYF
. | TRBV7-2 | CASSFRTANYGYTF
TRBD1 | TRBV5-8 | CASSLESGQGYHEQYF
TRBD1 | TRBV7-9 | CASSLRDSSGNTIYF
. | TRBV2 | CASRGRGGTGELFF
. | TRBV27 | CASSIQEPPNTGELFF
. | TRBV10-3 | CAISARPPVNGTDTQYF
. | TRBV4-1 | CASSLRVTGANGEQYF
TRBD2 | TRBV5-1 | CASSELAGGVGEQFF
. | TRBV5-6 | CASSLGGGETQYF
. | TRBV2 | CASSEMGGARSNQPQHF
. | TRBV29-1 | CSATPGLNTQYF
. | TRBV19 | CASRFSGNYGYTF
TRBD2 | TRBV9 | CASSLPAGAEQFF
TRBD2 | TRBV5-1 | CASSLAGTSSHNEQFF
. | TRBV11-1 | CASSLARWDTGELFF
. | TRBV10-1 | CASSESRGSAGANVLTF
TRBD1 | TRBV29-1 | CSAGQGVIGDNEQFF
. | TRBV2 | CASRGLPLNTGELFF
TRBD2 | TRBV5-1 | CASSQGLAGGLTDTQYF
TRBD2 | TRBV6-1 | CASSERKSGSPHEQYF
. | TRBV30 | CAWSRQSGVGEQYF
TRBD1 | TRBV6-1 | CASSPGQGSREQYF
. | TRBV5-4 | CASSSGDLQETQYF
. | TRBV28 | CASSFAGAKTEAFF
. | TRBV18 | CASSRGLEIDSGYTF
TRBD1 | TRBV4-2 | CASSQVGGTGVHEQYF
. | TRBV19 | CASRPAGQSSYNEQFF
TRBD2 | TRBV7-6 | CASSLGLARNEQFF
. | TRBV20-1 | CSAALGLIQFF
. | TRBV5-1 | CASSWGLRDSTDTQYF
TRBD2 | TRBV7-2 | CASSLLAGGGHEQFF
. | TRBV28 | CASSSPPGEQYF
. | TRBV4-1 | CASSQGRAQATEAFF
. | TRBV7-9 | CASSLAADPLYEQYF
. | TRBV28 | CASKWSGRNEKLFF
TRBD1 | TRBV5-6 | CASSRDRGYEQYF
. | TRBV14 | CASSLKFKQYF
. | TRBV4-1 | CASSQDYWAEQFF
. | TRBV4-1 | CASSQDGSSGSVGEQFF
. | TRBV4-2 | CASSQEVGYNNEQFF
. | TRBV18 | CASSPRPTDTQYF
TRBD1 | TRBV29-1 | CSVDRVTIRNEQFF
. | TRBV4-2 | CASSNGGTNSPLHF
TRBD2 | TRBV27 | CASSREVAASGFTGELFF
. | TRBV19 | CASSIVDSGPYEQYF